The sequence of this TCR beta chain was determined in a study of shared clonotypes between healthy human individuals. Points on this clone: Its specificity is unknown.

This CDR3 is 14 amino acids long. Overall study results and limits: Few donors restricted represented genetic and exposure-history diversity.

Sequenced by immunoSEQ multiplex PCR; TCRdb stores in-frame clones only, minus some. This table has 640,000 or so clones, roughly 78% appearing once. V is TRBV12-2 and J is TRBJ2-7; the table assigns TRBD1, which was not confirmed against the DNA. TRBV12-2 is assigned pseudogene status. The sample comprised memory CD4+ T cells sorted from blood. Subset described: CD45RA-negative fraction. The sequence came from a woman younger than 45 in good health. The CDR3 sequence: CASRSTGGTDEQYF. DNA for the CDR3: TGTGCAAGTCGGTCTACAGGGGGCACAGACGAGCAGTACTTC.